The 10 T cell receptor beta chains below were found in one sample sequenced in a study of blood T cell repertoires in COVID-19. Sequenced by immunoSEQ multiplex PCR; TCRdb stores in-frame clones only, minus some. This table holds about 77,000 clones, roughly 90% found once. The sequencing input was peripheral blood. These TCRs come from an elderly woman with active or convalescent COVID-19.

The chain combines TRBV27 with TRBJ2-1; TRBD1 agrees at 7 bases. Per the germline V gene, CDR1 is MNHEY and CDR2 is SMNVEV (reference sequence). V shed 8 bases, J shed 2 bases, and the junction held 0 bases outside the gene matches. This CDR3 comprises 12 residues. The CDR3 region is CASGTAYNEQFF. CDR3 sequence (DNA): TGTGCCAGCGGGACAGCCTACAATGAGCAGTTCTTC.

This sequence joins TRBV9 and TRBJ1-2, with TRBD1 matching 8 bases. The CDR3 covers 13 residues. J lost 7 bases, V lost 1 base, and 3 bases had no gene match. Per the germline V gene, CDR1 is SGDLS and CDR2 is YYNGEE. Written as DNA, the CDR3 is TGTGCCAGCAGCGTAAACAGGGGGATTGGCTACACCTTC. It translates to CASSVNRGIGYTF.

The chain combines TRBV7-2 with TRBJ2-3, with a weak D call TRBD1 (5 bases). Deletions cut 5 bases from V and 4 bases from J, with 13 bases between. The germline V gene has CDR1 SGHTA and CDR2 FQGNSA. The CDR3 is 14 amino acids. DNA of the CDR3: TGTGCCAGCAGCCCCCACCAGGGCCCAGATACGCAGTATTTT. It encodes CASSPHQGPDTQYF.

The V call is TRBV6-1, the J call TRBJ2-7; 7 nucleotides line up with TRBD1. Trimming took 3 bases from V and 0 from J; bases not matched to a gene: 5. CDR3 length equals 15 residues. Germline V lookup: CDR1 MNHNS, CDR2 SASEGT. The DNA of the CDR3 is TGTGCCAGCAGTGAGTCCGGGACAGCCTCCTACGAGCAGTACTTC. Its protein product is CASSESGTASYEQYF.

This clone is a singleton in its sample. J is TRBJ1-3 and V is TRBV9; the D gene is possibly TRBD1 (5 bases). The V gene lost 3 bases and the J gene lost 2 bases, with 6 bases spanning the gap. This CDR3 is 13 amino acids long. The germline CDR1 and CDR2 sequences are SGDLS and YYNGEE. The CDR3 DNA sequence: TGTGCCAGCAGCGCCAGGGCTGGAAACACCATATATTTT. Protein: CASSARAGNTIYF.

The rearrangement uses TRBV6-5 and TRBJ1-2, with a weak D call TRBD1 (6 bases). The V gene lost 1 base and the J gene lost 5 bases, with 14 bases spanning the gap. The CDR3 has 15 amino acids. The germline gives CDR1 MNHEY, CDR2 SVGAGI. The CDR3 nucleotides read TGTGCCAGCAGTTACTGGACAGACAGGCATTATGGCTACACCTTC. It translates to CASSYWTDRHYGYTF.

V is TRBV6-6 and J is TRBJ2-6; D ambiguous. Trimming shortened V by 5 bases and J by 0 bases, and 11 bases separated the two germline ends. Germline CDR1 reads MNHNY; CDR2 reads SVGAGI (reference sequence). This CDR3 is built from 16 residues. DNA of the CDR3: TGTGCCAGCAGTCCCCATTTTAGCTCTGGGGCCAACGTCCTGACTTTC. Residues: CASSPHFSSGANVLTF.

J is TRBJ1-5 and V is TRBV19, with a weak D call TRBD1 (5 bases). CDR1 is LNHDA and CDR2 is SQIVND in the germline V gene (reference sequence). The length of the CDR3 is 16 residues. Trimming took 3 bases from V and 7 from J, leaving 19 bases between them. This CDR3 is CASSMVDRTFPQPQHF. The CDR3 DNA sequence: TGTGCCAGTAGTATGGTCGACAGAACGTTTCCCCAGCCCCAGCATTTT.

The chain recombines TRBV18 with TRBJ2-7; TRBD1 aligns across 12 bases. Germline values: CDR1 KGHSH, CDR2 LQKENI. The trim removed 3 bases at V and 5 bases at J, leaving 8 bases unmatched. The CDR3 is 16 amino acids. As DNA, the CDR3 is TGTGCCAGCTCACCCCCAAGGGGACAGGGGGCCCACGAGCAGTACTTC. The encoded protein is CASSPPRGQGAHEQYF.

The rearrangement links TRBV10-3 to TRBJ1-1; D is uncertain. The germline V and J ends were trimmed by 3 bases and 0 bases, with 11 bases remaining between them. Per the germline V gene, CDR1 is ENHRY and CDR2 is SYGVKD. The CDR3 loop spans 15 amino acids. CDR3 sequence (DNA): TGTGCCATCAGTGATTTGGCGGATGTGAACACTGAAGCTTTCTTT. The encoded protein is CAISDLADVNTEAFF.